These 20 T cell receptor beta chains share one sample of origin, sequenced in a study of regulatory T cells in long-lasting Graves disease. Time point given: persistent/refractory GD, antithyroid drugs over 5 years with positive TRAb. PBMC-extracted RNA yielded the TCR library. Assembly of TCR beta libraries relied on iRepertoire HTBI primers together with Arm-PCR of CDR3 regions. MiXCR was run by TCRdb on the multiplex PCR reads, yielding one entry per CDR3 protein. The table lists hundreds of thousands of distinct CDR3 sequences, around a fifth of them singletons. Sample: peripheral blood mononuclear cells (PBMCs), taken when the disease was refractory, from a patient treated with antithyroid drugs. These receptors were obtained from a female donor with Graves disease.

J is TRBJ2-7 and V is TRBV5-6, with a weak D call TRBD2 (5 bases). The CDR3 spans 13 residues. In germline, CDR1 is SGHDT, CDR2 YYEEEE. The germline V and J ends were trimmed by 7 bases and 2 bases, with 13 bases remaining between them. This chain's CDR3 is CASSAGLPYEQYF. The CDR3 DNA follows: TGTGCCAGCTCCGCCGGACTGCCCTACGAGCAGTACTTC.

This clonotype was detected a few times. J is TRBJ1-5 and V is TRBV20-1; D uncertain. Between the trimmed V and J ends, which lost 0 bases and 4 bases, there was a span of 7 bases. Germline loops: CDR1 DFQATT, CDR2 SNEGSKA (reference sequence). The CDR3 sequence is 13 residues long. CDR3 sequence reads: CSARDVGNQPQHF. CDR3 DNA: TGCAGTGCTAGAGATGTGGGTAATCAGCCCCAGCATTTT.

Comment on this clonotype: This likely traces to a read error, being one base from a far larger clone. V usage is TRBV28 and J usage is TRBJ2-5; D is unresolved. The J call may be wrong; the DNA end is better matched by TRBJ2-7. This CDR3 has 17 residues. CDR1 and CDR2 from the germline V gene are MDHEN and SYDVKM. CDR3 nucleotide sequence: TGTGCCGGCAGTTCGGAAGGGATAGGGTGGGACTCCTACGAGCAGTACTTC. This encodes CAGSSEGIGWDSYEQYF.

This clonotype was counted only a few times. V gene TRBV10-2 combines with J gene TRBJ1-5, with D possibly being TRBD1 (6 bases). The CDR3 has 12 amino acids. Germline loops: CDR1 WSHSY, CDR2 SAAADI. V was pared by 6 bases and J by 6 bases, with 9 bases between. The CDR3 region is CASREGGQPQHF. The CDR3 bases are TGCGCCAGCAGGGAGGGGGGTCAGCCCCAGCATTTT.

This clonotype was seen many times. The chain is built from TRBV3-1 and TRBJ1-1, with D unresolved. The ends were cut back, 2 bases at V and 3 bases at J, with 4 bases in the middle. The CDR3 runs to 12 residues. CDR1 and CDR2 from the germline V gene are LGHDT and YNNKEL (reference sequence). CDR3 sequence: CASSQFDTEAFF. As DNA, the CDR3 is TGTGCCAGCAGCCAATTTGACACTGAAGCTTTCTTT.

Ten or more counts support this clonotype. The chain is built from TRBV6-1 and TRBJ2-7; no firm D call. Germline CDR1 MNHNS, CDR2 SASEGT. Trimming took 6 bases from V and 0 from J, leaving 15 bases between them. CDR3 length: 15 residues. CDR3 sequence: CASRDVDGSSYEQYF. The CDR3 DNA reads TGTGCCAGCAGGGACGTCGACGGAAGCTCCTACGAGCAGTACTTC.

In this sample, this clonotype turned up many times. CDR3 amino acids: CASSEREGTYEQYF. Here the CDR3 DNA reads TGTGCCAGCAGCGAGCGGGAGGGAACCTACGAGCAGTACTTC. The chain couples TRBV7-9 to TRBJ2-7, with TRBD2 matching 10 bases. V lost 5 bases and J lost 2; bases outside the gene matches: 3. The CDR3 consists of 14 residues. CDR1 and CDR2 from the germline V gene are SEHNR and FQNEAQ (reference sequence).

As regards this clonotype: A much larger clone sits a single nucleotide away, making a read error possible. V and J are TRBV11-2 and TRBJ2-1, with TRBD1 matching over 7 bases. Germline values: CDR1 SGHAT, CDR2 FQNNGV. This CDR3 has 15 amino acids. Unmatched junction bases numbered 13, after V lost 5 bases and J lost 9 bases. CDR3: CASSPPGTELAEQFF. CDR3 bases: TGTGCCAGCAGCCCCCCCGGGACAGAGTTGGCTGAGCAGTTCTTC.

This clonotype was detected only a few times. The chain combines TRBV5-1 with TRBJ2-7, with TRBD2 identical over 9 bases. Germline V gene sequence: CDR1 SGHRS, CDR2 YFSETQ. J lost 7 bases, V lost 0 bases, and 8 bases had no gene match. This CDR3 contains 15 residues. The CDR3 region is CASSLAAGGPREQYF. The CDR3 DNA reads TGCGCCAGCAGCTTGGCGGCGGGAGGGCCGAGGGAGCAGTACTTC.

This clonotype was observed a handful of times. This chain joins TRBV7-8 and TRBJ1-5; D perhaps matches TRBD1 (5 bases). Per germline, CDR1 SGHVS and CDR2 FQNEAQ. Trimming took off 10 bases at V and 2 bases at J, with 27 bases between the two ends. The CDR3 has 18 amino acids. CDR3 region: CATHRWTPTELGNQPQHF. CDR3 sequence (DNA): TGTGCCACCCACCGCTGGACACCGACAGAGCTTGGCAATCAGCCCCAGCATTTT.

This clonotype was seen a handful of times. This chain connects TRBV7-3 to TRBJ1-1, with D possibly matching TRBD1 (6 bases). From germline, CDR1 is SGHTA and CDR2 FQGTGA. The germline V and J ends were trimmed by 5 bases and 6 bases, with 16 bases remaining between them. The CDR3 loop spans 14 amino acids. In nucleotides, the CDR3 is TGTGCCAGCAGCCCACAGGGTTCTAGCGCTGAAGCTTTCTTT. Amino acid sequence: CASSPQGSSAEAFF.

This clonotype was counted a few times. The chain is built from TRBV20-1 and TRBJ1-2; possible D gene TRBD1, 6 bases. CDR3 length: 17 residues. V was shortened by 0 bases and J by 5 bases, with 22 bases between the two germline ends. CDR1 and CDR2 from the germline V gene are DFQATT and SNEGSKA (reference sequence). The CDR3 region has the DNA TGCAGTGCTAGAGACCTAGTTAAAGGGGGGGAACTATATGGCTACACCTTC. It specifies CSARDLVKGGELYGYTF.

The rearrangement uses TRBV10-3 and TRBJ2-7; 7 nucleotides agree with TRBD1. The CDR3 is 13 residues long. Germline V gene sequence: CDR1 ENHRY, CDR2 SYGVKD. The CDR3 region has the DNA TGTGTCACTAGGCCGGGACAGACCTACGAGCAGTACTTC. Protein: CVTRPGQTYEQYF.

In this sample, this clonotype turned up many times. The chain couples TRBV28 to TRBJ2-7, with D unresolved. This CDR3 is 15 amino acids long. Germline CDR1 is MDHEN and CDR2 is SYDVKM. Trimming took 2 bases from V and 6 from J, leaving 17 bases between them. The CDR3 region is CASSLSGKGASEQYF. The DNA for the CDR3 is TGTGCCAGCAGTTTAAGTGGTAAGGGCGCGAGCGAGCAGTACTTC.

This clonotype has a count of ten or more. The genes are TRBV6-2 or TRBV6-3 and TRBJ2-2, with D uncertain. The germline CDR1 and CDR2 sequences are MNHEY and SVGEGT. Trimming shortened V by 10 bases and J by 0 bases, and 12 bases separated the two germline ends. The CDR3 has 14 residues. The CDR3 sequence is CAIEKGANTGELFF. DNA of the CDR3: TGTGCCATCGAAAAGGGCGCGAACACCGGGGAGCTGTTTTTT.

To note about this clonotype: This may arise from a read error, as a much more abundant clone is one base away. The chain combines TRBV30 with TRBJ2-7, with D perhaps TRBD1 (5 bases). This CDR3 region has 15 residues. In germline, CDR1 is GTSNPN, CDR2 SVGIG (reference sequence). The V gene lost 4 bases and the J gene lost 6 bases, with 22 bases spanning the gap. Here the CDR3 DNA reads TGTGCCTGGAATGTACTCTCAGGGTACTCAGGCGAGCAGTACTTC. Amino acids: CAWNVLSGYSGEQYF.

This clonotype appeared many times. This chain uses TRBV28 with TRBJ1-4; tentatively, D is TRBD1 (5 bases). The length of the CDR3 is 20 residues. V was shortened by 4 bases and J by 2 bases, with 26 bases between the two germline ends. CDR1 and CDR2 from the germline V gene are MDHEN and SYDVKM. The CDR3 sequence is CASSSTSVGRTPTTNEKLFF. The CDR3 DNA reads TGTGCCAGCAGTTCCACAAGTGTGGGGCGGACACCCACGACTAATGAAAAACTGTTTTTT. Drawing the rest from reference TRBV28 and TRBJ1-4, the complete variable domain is DVKVTQSSRYLVKRTGEKVFLECVQDMDHENMFWYRQDPGLGLRLIYFSYDVKMKEKGDIPEGYSVSREKKERFSLILESASTNQTSMYLCASSSTSVGRTPTTNEKLFFGSGTQLSVL.

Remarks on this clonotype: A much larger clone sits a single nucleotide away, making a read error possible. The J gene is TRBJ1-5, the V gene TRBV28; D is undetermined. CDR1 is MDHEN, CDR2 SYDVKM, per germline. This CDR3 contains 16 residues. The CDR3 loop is CASTPRDKIIMQPQRF. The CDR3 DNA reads TGTGCCAGCACCCCCAGAGACAAAATTATCATGCAGCCCCAGCGTTTT.

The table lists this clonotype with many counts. This chain's CDR3 is CASSLDEAANTEAFF. CDR3 in DNA: TGTGCCAGCAGCTTAGACGAGGCCGCAAACACTGAAGCTTTCTTT. The J gene is TRBJ1-1, the V gene TRBV11-2, with no clear D. From germline, CDR1 is SGHAT and CDR2 FQNNGV. Between the trimmed V and J ends, which lost 0 bases and 2 bases, there was a span of 10 bases. The CDR3 runs to 15 residues.

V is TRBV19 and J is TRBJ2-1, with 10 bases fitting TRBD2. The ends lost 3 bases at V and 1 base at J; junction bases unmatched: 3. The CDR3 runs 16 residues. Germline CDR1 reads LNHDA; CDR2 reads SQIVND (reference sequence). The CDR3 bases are TGTGCCAGTAGTATCTCAGCGGGAGGGTCCTACAATGAGCAGTTCTTC. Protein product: CASSISAGGSYNEQFF.